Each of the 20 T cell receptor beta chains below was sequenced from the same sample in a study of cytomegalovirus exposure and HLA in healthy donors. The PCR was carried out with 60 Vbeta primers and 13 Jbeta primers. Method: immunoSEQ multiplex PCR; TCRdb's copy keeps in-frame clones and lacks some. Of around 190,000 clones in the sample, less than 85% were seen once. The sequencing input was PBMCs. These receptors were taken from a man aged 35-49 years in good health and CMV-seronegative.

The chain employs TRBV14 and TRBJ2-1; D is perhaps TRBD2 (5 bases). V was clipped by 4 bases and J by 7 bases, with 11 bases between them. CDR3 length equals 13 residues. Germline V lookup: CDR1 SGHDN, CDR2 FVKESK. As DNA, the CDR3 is TGTGCCAGCAGCCTTACCCCGGGGAATGAGCAGTTCTTC. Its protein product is CASSLTPGNEQFF.

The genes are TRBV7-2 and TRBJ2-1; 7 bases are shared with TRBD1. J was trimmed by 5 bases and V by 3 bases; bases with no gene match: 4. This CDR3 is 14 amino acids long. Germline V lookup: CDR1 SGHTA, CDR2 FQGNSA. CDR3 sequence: CASSFDRANNEQFF. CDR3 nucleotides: TGTGCCAGCAGCTTTGACAGGGCTAACAATGAGCAGTTCTTC.

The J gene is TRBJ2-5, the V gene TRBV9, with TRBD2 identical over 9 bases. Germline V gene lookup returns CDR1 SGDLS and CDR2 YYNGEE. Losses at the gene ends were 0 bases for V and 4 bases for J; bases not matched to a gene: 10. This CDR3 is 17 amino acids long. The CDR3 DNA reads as TGTGCCAGCAGCGTAGGGGTCTGGCGGGAGGGGGGAGAGACCCAGTACTTC. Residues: CASSVGVWREGGETQYF. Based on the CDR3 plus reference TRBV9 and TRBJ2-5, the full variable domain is DSGVTQTPKHLITATGQRVTLRCSPRSGDLSVYWYQQSLDQGLQFLIQYYNGEERAKGNILERFSAQQFPDLHSELNLSSLELGDSALYFCASSVGVWREGGETQYFGPGTRLLVL.

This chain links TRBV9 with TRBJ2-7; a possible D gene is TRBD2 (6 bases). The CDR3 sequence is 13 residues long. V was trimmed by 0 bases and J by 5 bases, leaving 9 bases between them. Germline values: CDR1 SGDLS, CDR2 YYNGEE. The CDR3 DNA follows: TGTGCCAGCAGCGTAGGTAGCGGAGACGAGCAGTACTTC. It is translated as CASSVGSGDEQYF.

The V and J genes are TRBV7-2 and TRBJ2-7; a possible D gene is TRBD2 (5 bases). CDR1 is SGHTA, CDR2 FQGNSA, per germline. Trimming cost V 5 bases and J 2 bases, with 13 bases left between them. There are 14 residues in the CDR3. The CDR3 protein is CASSGRGPAYEQYF. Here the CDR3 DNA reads TGTGCCAGCAGCGGCCGGGGTCCAGCCTACGAGCAGTACTTC.

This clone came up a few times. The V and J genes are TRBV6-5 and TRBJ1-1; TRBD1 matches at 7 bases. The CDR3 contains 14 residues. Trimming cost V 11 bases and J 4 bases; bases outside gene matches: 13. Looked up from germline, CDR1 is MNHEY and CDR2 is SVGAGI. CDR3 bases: TGTGCCGTAAACAGGGGCAGGGCGGGCACTGAAGCTTTCTTT. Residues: CAVNRGRAGTEAFF.

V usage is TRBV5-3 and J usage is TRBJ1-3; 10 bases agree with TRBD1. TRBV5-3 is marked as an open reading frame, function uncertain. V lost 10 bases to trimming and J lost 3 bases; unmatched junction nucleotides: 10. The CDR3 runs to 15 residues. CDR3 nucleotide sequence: TGTGCCTACGCCGGGGACAGGGGCTTTGGAAACACCATATATTTT. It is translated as CAYAGDRGFGNTIYF.

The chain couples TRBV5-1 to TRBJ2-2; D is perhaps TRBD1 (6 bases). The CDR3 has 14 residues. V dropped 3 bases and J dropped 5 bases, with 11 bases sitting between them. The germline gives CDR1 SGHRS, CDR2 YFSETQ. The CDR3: CASSWNRVTGELFF. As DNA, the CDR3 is TGCGCCAGCAGCTGGAACAGGGTGACCGGGGAGCTGTTTTTT.

CDR3 coding DNA: TGCAGCGTTGAGGCGGGGACAGGGGATGGTGAGCAGTTCTTC. This sequence encodes CSVEAGTGDGEQFF. The chain employs TRBV29-1 and TRBJ2-1; 10 positions agree with TRBD1. The germline V gene has CDR1 SQVTM and CDR2 ANQGSEA. This CDR3 has 14 residues. V lost 3 bases, J lost 9 bases, and 8 bases stayed unmatched.

For the CDR3, the DNA is TGCGCCAGCAGCCAGGGGACAATCCCCGACGAGCAGTACTTC. Its protein product is CASSQGTIPDEQYF. V gene TRBV4-1 combines with J gene TRBJ2-7, with a weak D call TRBD1 (6 bases). Per germline, CDR1 MGHRA and CDR2 YSYEKL. This CDR3 is built from 14 residues. Trimming cost V 3 bases and J 5 bases, with 14 bases left between them.

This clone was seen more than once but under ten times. The CDR3 bases are TGTGCCACCAGCAGAGATCATCCCCCGCGCAGGGCCCTCCACTTT. Its translation: CATSRDHPPRRALHF. V gene TRBV15 combines with J gene TRBJ1-6, with D possibly being TRBD1 (5 bases). Germline CDR1 is LNHNV and CDR2 is YYDKDF (reference sequence). The germline V and J ends were trimmed by 0 bases and 14 bases, with 17 bases remaining between them. The CDR3 length is 15 residues.

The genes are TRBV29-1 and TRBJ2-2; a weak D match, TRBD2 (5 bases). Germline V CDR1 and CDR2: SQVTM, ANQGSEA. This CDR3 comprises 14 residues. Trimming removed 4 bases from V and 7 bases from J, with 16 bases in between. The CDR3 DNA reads TGCAGCGTTGTACCCTCGGGCAGCGGCGGGGAGCTGTTTTTT. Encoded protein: CSVVPSGSGGELFF.

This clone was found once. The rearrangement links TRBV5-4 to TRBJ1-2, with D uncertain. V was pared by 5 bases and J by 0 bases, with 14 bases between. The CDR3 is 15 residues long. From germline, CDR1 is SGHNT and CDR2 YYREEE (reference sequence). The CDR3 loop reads CASRPDMVANYGYTF. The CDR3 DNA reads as TGTGCCAGCAGACCCGACATGGTAGCTAACTATGGCTACACCTTC.

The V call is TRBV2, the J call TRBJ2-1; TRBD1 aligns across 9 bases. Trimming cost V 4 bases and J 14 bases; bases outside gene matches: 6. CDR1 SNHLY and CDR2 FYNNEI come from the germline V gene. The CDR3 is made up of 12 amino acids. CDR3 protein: CASSVGDRAEFF. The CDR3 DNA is TGTGCCAGCAGTGTGGGGGACAGGGCGGAGTTCTTC.

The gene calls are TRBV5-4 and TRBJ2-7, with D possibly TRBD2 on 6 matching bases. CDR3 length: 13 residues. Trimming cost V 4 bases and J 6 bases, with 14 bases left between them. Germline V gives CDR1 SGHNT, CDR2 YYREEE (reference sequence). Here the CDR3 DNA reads TGTGCCAGCAGCGCGGGACCCTTCACCGAGCAGTACTTC. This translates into CASSAGPFTEQYF.

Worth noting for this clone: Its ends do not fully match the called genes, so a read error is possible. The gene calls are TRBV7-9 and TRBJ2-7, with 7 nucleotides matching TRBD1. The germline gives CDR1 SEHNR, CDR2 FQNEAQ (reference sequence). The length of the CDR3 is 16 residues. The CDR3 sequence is CSSSPKTGQGVYEQYF. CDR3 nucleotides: TGTTCCAGCAGCCCTAAGACAGGGCAAGGGGTCTACGAGCAGTACTTC. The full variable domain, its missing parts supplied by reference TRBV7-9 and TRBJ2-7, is DTGVSQNPRHKITKRGQNVTFRCDPISEHNRLYWYRQTLGQGPEFLTYFQNEAQLEKSRLLSDRFSAERPKGSFSTLEIQRTEQGDSAMYLCSSSPKTGQGVYEQYFGPGTRLTVT.

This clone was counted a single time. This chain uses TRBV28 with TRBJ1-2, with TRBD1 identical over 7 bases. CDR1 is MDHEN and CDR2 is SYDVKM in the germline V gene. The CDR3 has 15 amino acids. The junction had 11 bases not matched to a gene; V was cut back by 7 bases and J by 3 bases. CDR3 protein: CASTQGGQIDYGYTF. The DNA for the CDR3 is TGTGCCAGCACTCAGGGGGGACAGATCGACTATGGCTACACCTTC.

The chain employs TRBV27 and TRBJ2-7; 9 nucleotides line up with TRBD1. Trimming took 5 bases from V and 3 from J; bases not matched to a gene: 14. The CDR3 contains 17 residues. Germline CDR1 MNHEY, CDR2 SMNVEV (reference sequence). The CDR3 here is CASSPIIPGTGNYEQYF. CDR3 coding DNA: TGTGCCAGCAGTCCTATCATTCCCGGGACAGGGAACTACGAGCAGTACTTC.

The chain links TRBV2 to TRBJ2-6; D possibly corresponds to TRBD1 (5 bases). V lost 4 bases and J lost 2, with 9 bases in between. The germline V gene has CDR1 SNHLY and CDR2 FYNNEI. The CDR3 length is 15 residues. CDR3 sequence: CASSAGQTGANVLTF. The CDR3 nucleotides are TGTGCCAGCAGTGCCGGACAAACTGGGGCCAACGTCCTGACTTTC.

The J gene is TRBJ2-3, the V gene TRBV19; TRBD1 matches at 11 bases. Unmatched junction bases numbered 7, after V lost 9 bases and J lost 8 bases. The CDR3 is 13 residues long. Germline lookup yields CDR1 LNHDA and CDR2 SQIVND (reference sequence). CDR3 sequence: CASRGQGAGTQYF. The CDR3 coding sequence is TGTGCCAGCCGCGGACAGGGGGCTGGTACGCAGTATTTT.